What follows is one TCR beta chain and its context. The data stem from a study of cytomegalovirus exposure and HLA in healthy donors. Primers included in the PCR were 60 Vbeta and 13 Jbeta primers. Clones were read by immunoSEQ multiplex PCR, and TCRdb kept only the in-frame ones, dropping some. In all, the sample yields approximately 43,000 clones. V was shortened by 1 base and J by 1 base, with 4 bases between the two germline ends. CDR1 and CDR2 from the germline V gene are MNHEY and SMNVEV (reference sequence). The CDR3 spans 13 residues. V gene TRBV27 combines with J gene TRBJ1-1; D not resolved. The source material was PBMCs. The TCR was taken from a woman in her 30s in good health and CMV-seronegative. The DNA for the CDR3 is TGTGCCAGCAGTTTATTCCAGAACACTGAAGCTTTCTTT. Its translation is CASSLFQNTEAFF.